This TCR beta chain was sequenced during a study of T cell responses to AZD1222 COVID-19 vaccine. This CDR3 spans 14 amino acids. V was shortened by 5 bases and J by 5 bases, with 12 bases between the two germline ends. Germline lookup yields CDR1 SGHTA and CDR2 FQGTGA. Regarding this clone: The antigen remains undetermined.

The protocol was immunoSEQ multiplex PCR, while the TCRdb copy is restricted to in-frame clones and leaves out a portion. The sample has 100,000 or so clones, around 94% seen once. Findings and limits, study-wide: CD4 TCRs associated with vaccination spanned spike, dominating at 160-218 and 743-854. Clonal diversity was possibly underestimated, and white British individuals and females predominated among donors.

This receptor was obtained from an adult in good health. The V and J genes are TRBV7-3 and TRBJ2-2; D not certain. The sequenced sample was peripheral blood, obtained on day 0 of AZD1222 vaccination. This CDR3 reads CASSVDLGTGELFF. The CDR3, as DNA: TGTGCCAGCAGCGTAGACTTAGGGACCGGGGAGCTGTTTTTT.